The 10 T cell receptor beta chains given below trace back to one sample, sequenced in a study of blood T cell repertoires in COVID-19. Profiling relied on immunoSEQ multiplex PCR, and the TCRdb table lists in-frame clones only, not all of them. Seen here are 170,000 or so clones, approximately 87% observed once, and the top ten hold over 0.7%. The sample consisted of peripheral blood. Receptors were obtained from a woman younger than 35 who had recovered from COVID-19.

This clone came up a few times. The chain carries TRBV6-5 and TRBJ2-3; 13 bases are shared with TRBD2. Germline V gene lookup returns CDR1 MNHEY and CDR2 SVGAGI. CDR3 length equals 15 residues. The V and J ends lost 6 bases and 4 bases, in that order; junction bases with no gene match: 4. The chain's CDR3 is CASSPLAGGPDTQYF. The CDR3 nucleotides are TGTGCCAGCAGCCCACTAGCGGGGGGGCCAGATACGCAGTATTTT.

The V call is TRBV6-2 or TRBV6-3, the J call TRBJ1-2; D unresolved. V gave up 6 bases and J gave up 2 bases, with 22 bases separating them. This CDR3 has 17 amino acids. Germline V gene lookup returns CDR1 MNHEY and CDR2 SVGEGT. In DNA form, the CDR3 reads TGTGCCAGCAGCCGAACGGCGGCATCGGGTGTGAACTATGGCTACACCTTC. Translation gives CASSRTAASGVNYGYTF.

CDR3 sequence (DNA): TGTGCCAGCAGCCCCATAGCGGGAGGATCAGTCTCGGGCTCCTACAATGAGCAGTTCTTC. Translation: CASSPIAGGSVSGSYNEQFF. V and J are TRBV4-2 and TRBJ2-1; 10 bases fit TRBD2. The CDR3 runs 20 residues. V trimming: 4 bases; J trimming: 0 bases; junction bases outside the gene matches: 15. Per germline, CDR1 LGHNA and CDR2 YNFKEQ.

Here the CDR3 reads CASSLTGIAGGNTEAFF. The CDR3, as DNA: TGTGCCAGCAGCTTAACGGGGATCGCAGGGGGGAACACTGAAGCTTTCTTT. V is TRBV7-3 and J is TRBJ1-1, with 7 bases matching TRBD1. The CDR3 runs to 17 residues. With V trimmed by 0 bases and J by 1 base, 8 bases remained unmatched. Per the germline V gene, CDR1 is SGHTA and CDR2 is FQGTGA.

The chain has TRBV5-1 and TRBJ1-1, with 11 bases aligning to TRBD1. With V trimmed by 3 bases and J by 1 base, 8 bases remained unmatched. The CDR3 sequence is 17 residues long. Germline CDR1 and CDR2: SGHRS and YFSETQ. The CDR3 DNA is TGCGCCAGCAGCTCCATCCGGGACAGGGGGGGGAACACTGAAGCTTTCTTT. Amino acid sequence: CASSSIRDRGGNTEAFF.

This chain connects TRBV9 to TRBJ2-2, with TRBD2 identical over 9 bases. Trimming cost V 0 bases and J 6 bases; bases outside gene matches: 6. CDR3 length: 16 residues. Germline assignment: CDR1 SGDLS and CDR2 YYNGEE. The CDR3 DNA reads TGTGCCAGCAGCGTAGCTAGCGGGGTATTGGCCGGGGAGCTGTTTTTT. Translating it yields CASSVASGVLAGELFF.

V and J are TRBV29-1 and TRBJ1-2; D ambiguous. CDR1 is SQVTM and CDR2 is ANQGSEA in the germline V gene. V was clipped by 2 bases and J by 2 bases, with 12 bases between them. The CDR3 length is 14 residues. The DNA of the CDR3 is TGCAGCGTTGAATTGGCCGGGAACAACTATGGCTACACCTTC. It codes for CSVELAGNNYGYTF. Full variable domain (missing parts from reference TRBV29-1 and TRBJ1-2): SAVISQKPSRDICQRGTSLTIQCQVDSQVTMMFWYRQQPGQSLTLIATANQGSEATYESGFVIDKFPISRPNLTFSTLTVSNMSPEDSSIYLCSVELAGNNYGYTFGSGTRLTVV.

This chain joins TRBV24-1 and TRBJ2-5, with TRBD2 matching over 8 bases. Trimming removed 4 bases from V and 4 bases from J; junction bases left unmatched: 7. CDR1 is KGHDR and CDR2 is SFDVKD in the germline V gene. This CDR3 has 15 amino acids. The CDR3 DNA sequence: TGTGCCACCAGTGAGGCCAGCGGGAGTGGAGAGACCCAGTACTTC. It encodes CATSEASGSGETQYF.

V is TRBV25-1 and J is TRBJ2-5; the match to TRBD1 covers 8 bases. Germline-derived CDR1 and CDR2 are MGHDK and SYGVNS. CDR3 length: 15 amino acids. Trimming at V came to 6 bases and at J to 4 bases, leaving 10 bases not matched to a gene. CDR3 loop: CASSQRTGYGETQYF. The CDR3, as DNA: TGTGCCAGCAGCCAGAGGACAGGGTATGGAGAGACCCAGTACTTC. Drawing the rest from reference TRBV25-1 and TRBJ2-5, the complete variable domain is EADIYQTPRYLVIGTGKKITLECSQTMGHDKMYWYQQDPGMELHLIHYSYGVNSTEKGDLSSESTVSRIRTEHFPLTLESARPSHTSQYLCASSQRTGYGETQYFGPGTRLLVL.

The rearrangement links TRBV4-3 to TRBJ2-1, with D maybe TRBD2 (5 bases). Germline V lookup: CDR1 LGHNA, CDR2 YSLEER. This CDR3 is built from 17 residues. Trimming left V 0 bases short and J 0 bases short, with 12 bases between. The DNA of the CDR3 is TGCGCCAGCAGCCAAGATTACAGCGGCAGCTCCTACAATGAGCAGTTCTTC. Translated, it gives CASSQDYSGSSYNEQFF.